Listed below are T cell receptor beta chains from one sample, sequenced in a study of T cell clones after liver transplantation. Repertoires were generated with immunoSEQ multiplex PCR, while TCRdb's copy carries only in-frame clones and drops some. The sample lists about 85,000 clones; roughly 85% were seen once. This material consisted of CD4+ T cells from blood, taken around 42 months after liver transplant. All receptors come from a human patient who received a liver transplant. Some of the T cells might come from the graft donor. Each CDR3 is given with its conserved first and last residue.

V,J,length,CDR3
TRBV2,TRBJ2-7,14,CASSDGKGFHEQYF
TRBV9,TRBJ2-3,13,CASSVEGTRTQYF
TRBV18,TRBJ1-4,13,CASSLDSNEKLFF
TRBV20-1,TRBJ1-2,11,CSARTGDGYTF
TRBV27,TRBJ1-1,19,CASSLKTRQGIPFGTEAFF
TRBV2,TRBJ1-2,12,CASKDTNYGYTF
TRBV29-1,TRBJ1-3,14,CSADGGRTGNTIYF
TRBV18,TRBJ2-4,14,CASSPRTGENIQYF
TRBV30,TRBJ1-3,15,CACPGGQGDGNTIYF
TRBV11-2,TRBJ2-1,16,CASSFSGRGSYNEQFF
TRBV29-1,TRBJ2-1,12,CSGGAFNNEQFF
TRBV7-2,TRBJ2-7,11,CASSLVAAMYF
TRBV28,TRBJ1-5,14,CASSQWSGNQPQHF
TRBV2,TRBJ1-1,14,CASSGRVGSTEAFF
TRBV5-1,TRBJ2-3,15,CASSSGLAGSDTQYF
TRBV28,TRBJ1-1,15,CASSRAPGGNTEAFF
TRBV6-5,TRBJ2-1,15,CASSRGGGSDNEQFF
TRBV5-1,TRBJ2-5,14,CASSYSGSGETQYF
TRBV7-2,TRBJ2-6,17,CASSLALDFGGANVLTF
TRBV6-1,TRBJ2-3,18,CASSESFWAGGSRDTQYF
TRBV28,TRBJ1-3,15,CASSPRGVGGNTIYF
TRBV7-2,TRBJ2-1,15,CASSFGRTGLGEQFF
TRBV7-2,TRBJ2-1,15,CASSLGLAGSNEQFF
TRBV19,TRBJ2-2,16,CASSIDLRGLTGELFF
TRBV18,TRBJ2-7,15,CASSPTASPAGEQYF
TRBV28,TRBJ1-3,16,CASSPPGQGRGNTIYF
TRBV28,TRBJ2-5,16,CASSLGKGGRGETQYF
TRBV18,TRBJ2-7,13,CASSPQGEGEQYF
TRBV2,TRBJ2-5,13,CASIIIAEETQYF
TRBV12-2,TRBJ2-7,17,CASRSRLAGGSSYEQYF
TRBV5-4,TRBJ2-3,15,CASSRGTSGGDTQYF
TRBV27,TRBJ1-5,14,CASSLRDNNQPQHF
TRBV5-4,TRBJ1-3,14,CASSWGREGNTIYF
TRBV12-5,TRBJ1-2,14,CASGLVVRARGYTF
TRBV5-4,TRBJ2-1,17,CASSPSGTGVSYNEQFF
TRBV10-3,TRBJ1-2,14,CATLIRWGNYGYTF
TRBV28,TRBJ1-2,18,CASRGPTPGQGTGYGYTF
TRBV19,TRBJ2-1,15,CATRGTSVSYNEQFF
TRBV9,TRBJ2-2,14,CASSGLQNTGELFF
TRBV4-2,TRBJ1-1,15,CASSQGGGQNTEAFF
TRBV7-2,TRBJ2-7,13,CASSSGPQDEQYF
TRBV5-1,TRBJ2-5,15,CASSWALAGGETQYF
TRBV9,TRBJ1-4,19,CASSGQGDRDWYGYEKLFF
TRBV27,TRBJ2-2,15,CASWGRLANTGELFF
TRBV5-6,TRBJ2-1,15,CASSFGLADNNEQFF
TRBV7-8,TRBJ2-1,20,CASSLVGLSAGVSSYNEQFF
TRBV19,TRBJ1-5,14,CASSPSRAALAQHF
TRBV2,TRBJ1-1,15,CASTTRYTLNTEAFF
TRBV10-2,TRBJ2-5,11,CASSEGETQYF
TRBV4-3,TRBJ1-2,16,CASSQELRGANYGYTF
TRBV5-1,TRBJ2-2,15,CASSLDGSHTGELFF
TRBV5-1,TRBJ2-6,17,CASSSRTLSSGANVLTF
TRBV6-5,TRBJ2-1,15,CASTRTGVTYNEQFF
TRBV9,TRBJ2-2,19,CASSVGPGGDRGYTGELFF
TRBV28,TRBJ2-5,14,CASSSQEVVETQYF
TRBV20-1,TRBJ2-3,11,CSAKVRDTQYF
TRBV11-2,TRBJ1-2,13,CASSPSGNYGYTF
TRBV18,TRBJ1-1,13,CASTRTRGAEAFF
TRBV28,TRBJ1-2,14,CASSLTMGLIGYTF
TRBV6-6,TRBJ1-1,13,CASSSPGRRLAFF